One sample yielded the 26 T cell receptor beta chains listed below, sequenced in a study of CD8 T cells in ankylosing spondylitis. In TCRdb, the 5' RACE reads were re-called with MiXCR into one record per CDR3 protein. This sample carries about 96,000 distinct CDR3 sequences, around 9.4% of them seen once, and the ten largest clones take roughly 5.5%. Specimen: blood, either unsorted or a sorted T cell fraction (not recorded which). Every receptor here comes from a male donor with ankylosing spondylitis or in good health (not recorded which).

This clonotype appeared many times. J is TRBJ2-1 and V is TRBV20-1, with 11 bases lining up with TRBD1. The CDR3 covers 15 residues. The V segment lost 5 bases and the J segment 8 bases; nucleotides outside the gene matches: 11. Germline CDR1 is DFQATT and CDR2 is SNEGSKA (reference sequence). The CDR3 coding sequence is TGCAGTGCTTTCGACGGGACAGGGGGTCGGTATGAGCAGTTCTTC. Residues: CSAFDGTGGRYEQFF.

This clonotype was recorded many times. The chain is built from TRBV6-4 and TRBJ2-7; TRBD2 agrees at 7 bases. Germline V gene lookup returns CDR1 MRHNA and CDR2 SNTAGT. The CDR3 length is 16 residues. The V segment lost 2 bases and the J segment 5 bases; nucleotides outside the gene matches: 12. CDR3 loop: CASSDPPMGGVDEQYF. The CDR3 region has the DNA TGTGCCAGCAGTGACCCCCCCATGGGGGGGGTTGACGAGCAGTACTTC.

At least ten counts were recorded for this clonotype. The rearrangement links TRBV6-2 or TRBV6-3 to TRBJ2-3, with D possibly called TRBD1 or TRBD2 (5 bases each). Trimming took off 4 bases at V and 4 bases at J, with 21 bases between the two ends. The germline CDR1 and CDR2 sequences are MNHEY and SVGEGT. This CDR3 has 17 residues. CDR3 bases: TGTGCCAGCAGTTTCTCCCACCGGGACCAGTACGCAGATACGCAGTATTTT. It translates to CASSFSHRDQYADTQYF.

The chain combines TRBV7-6 with TRBJ2-1; D might be TRBD1 or TRBD2, each matching 5 bases. Germline CDR1 is SGHVS and CDR2 is FNYEAQ. The CDR3 is 15 residues long. Trimming pared 6 bases from V and 0 bases from J, leaving 12 bases between. CDR3 in DNA: TGTGCCAGCAGGGTCGGGGCAAGCTCCTACAATGAGCAGTTCTTC. Protein product: CASRVGASSYNEQFF.

This clonotype was seen more than once but under ten times. The chain uses TRBV11-1 and TRBJ2-6, with D possibly matching TRBD1 (7 bases). CDR1 and CDR2 (germline): SGHAT, FQDESV (reference sequence). V was clipped by 3 bases and J by 0 bases, with 15 bases between them. CDR3 length: 18 amino acids. The CDR3 DNA follows: TGTGCCAGCAGCTTTCCAGGGGGGTCGGGCTCTGGGGCCAACGTCCTGACTTTC. Its protein product is CASSFPGGSGSGANVLTF.

This clonotype appeared many times. The rearrangement links TRBV15 to TRBJ2-2; the D call may be TRBD1 or TRBD2 (5 bases each). Germline CDR1 is LNHNV and CDR2 is YYDKDF (reference sequence). V lost 8 bases and J 3 bases, leaving 19 bases between the germline ends. This CDR3 region has 16 residues. The CDR3 DNA reads as TGTGCCACCCGGGCAAGGAGACAGAGGGACACCGGGGAGCTGTTTTTT. It codes for CATRARRQRDTGELFF. The variable domain in full, with the rest retrieved from reference TRBV15 and TRBJ2-2, is DAMVIQNPRYQVTQFGKPVTLSCSQTLNHNVMYWYQQKSSQAPKLLFHYYDKDFNNEADTPDNFQSRRPNTSFCFLDIRSPGLGDTAMYLCATRARRQRDTGELFFGEGSRLTVL.

This clonotype was counted at least ten times. J is TRBJ2-3 and V is TRBV7-3, with D possibly matching TRBD2 (5 bases). Germline loops: CDR1 SGHTA, CDR2 FQGTGA. The CDR3 loop spans 16 amino acids. V was pared by 4 bases and J by 0 bases, with 14 bases between. The CDR3 DNA reads TGTGCCAGCAGCTCCCGGGGTGCCTCTAGCACAGATACGCAGTATTTT. It is translated as CASSSRGASSTDTQYF.

This clonotype was counted at least ten times. The chain carries TRBV3-1 and TRBJ2-5; D unclear. The V gene lost 6 bases and the J gene lost 4 bases, with 12 bases spanning the gap. Germline CDR1 reads LGHDT; CDR2 reads YNNKEL (reference sequence). The CDR3 covers 13 residues. The CDR3 sequence: CASSPLTGETQYF. DNA of the CDR3: TGTGCCAGCAGTCCACTAACCGGAGAGACCCAGTACTTC.

This clonotype was seen at least ten times. The chain joins TRBV30 to TRBJ1-6; D perhaps matches TRBD1 (5 bases). With 1 base removed from V and 8 bases from J, the gap between germline ends came to 9 bases. CDR3 length: 13 amino acids. Per germline, CDR1 GTSNPN and CDR2 SVGIG (reference sequence). As DNA, the CDR3 is TGTGCCTGGAGTGGCGGGGGGGATTCACCCCTCCACTTT. The encoded protein is CAWSGGGDSPLHF. The whole variable domain, filled in from reference TRBV30 and TRBJ1-6, reads SQTIHQWPATLVQPVGSPLSLECTVEGTSNPNLYWYRQAAGRGLQLLFYSVGIGQISSEVPQNLSASRPQDRQFILSSKKLLLSDSGFYLCAWSGGGDSPLHFGNGTRLTVT.

This clonotype is a singleton in its sample. The V call is TRBV12-3 or TRBV12-4, the J call TRBJ1-1; D not certain. The germline V and J ends were trimmed by 8 bases and 1 base, with 11 bases remaining between them. The CDR3 has 13 residues. In nucleotides, the CDR3 is TGTGCCAGCGGCCAACGACAGAACACTGAAGCTTTCTTT. Its translation is CASGQRQNTEAFF.

This clonotype was picked up many times. This chain uses TRBV9 with TRBJ1-1, with D uncertain. The germline V gene has CDR1 SGDLS and CDR2 YYNGEE. V gave up 0 bases and J gave up 4 bases, with 10 bases separating them. This CDR3 contains 14 residues. In DNA, the CDR3 is TGTGCCAGCAGCGTAGGATCCTACAGCACTGAAGCTTTCTTT. Translated, it gives CASSVGSYSTEAFF. The full variable domain, its missing parts supplied by reference TRBV9 and TRBJ1-1, is DSGVTQTPKHLITATGQRVTLRCSPRSGDLSVYWYQQSLDQGLQFLIQYYNGEERAKGNILERFSAQQFPDLHSELNLSSLELGDSALYFCASSVGSYSTEAFFGQGTRLTVV.

This clonotype was seen ten or more times. This chain's CDR3 is CATSRTGVNSPLHF. The CDR3 region has the DNA TGTGCCACCAGCAGGACAGGGGTGAATTCACCCCTCCACTTT. The rearrangement joins TRBV15 to TRBJ1-6; 8 bases align to TRBD1. Germline-derived CDR1 and CDR2 are LNHNV and YYDKDF (reference sequence). The length of the CDR3 is 14 residues. With 3 bases clipped from V and 7 bases from J, the junction kept 2 bases outside the gene matches.

This clonotype was counted a few times. The chain couples TRBV5-1 to TRBJ2-3; D perhaps matches TRBD1 (5 bases). CDR1 SGHRS and CDR2 YFSETQ come from the germline V gene. Trimming pared 0 bases from V and 2 bases from J, leaving 7 bases between. The CDR3 is made up of 14 amino acids. The CDR3 DNA sequence: TGCGCCAGCAGCTTGGGACAGCACACAGATACGCAGTATTTT. Protein: CASSLGQHTDTQYF. Variable domain in full (rest from reference TRBV5-1 and TRBJ2-3): KAGVTQTPRYLIKTRGQQVTLSCSPISGHRSVSWYQQTPGQGLQFLFEYFSETQRNKGNFPGRFSGRQFSNSRSEMNVSTLELGDSALYLCASSLGQHTDTQYFGPGTRLTVL.

Many counts were recorded for this clonotype. V gene TRBV27 combines with J gene TRBJ2-5, with D possibly being TRBD2 (5 bases). The CDR3 loop spans 16 amino acids. Per the germline V gene, CDR1 is MNHEY and CDR2 is SMNVEV (reference sequence). The V and J ends lost 3 bases and 1 base respectively, with 15 bases between them. The CDR3 sequence: CASSFGPAAIQETQYF. Here the CDR3 DNA reads TGTGCCAGCAGTTTCGGCCCAGCGGCGATCCAAGAGACCCAGTACTTC.

This clonotype was counted many times. This chain uses TRBV7-9 with TRBJ2-7; D gene uncertain. Trimming removed 5 bases at V and 2 bases at J, with 10 bases between. The length of the CDR3 is 13 residues. CDR1 SEHNR and CDR2 FQNEAQ come from the germline V gene (reference sequence). Written as DNA, the CDR3 is TGTGCCAGCAGCCCAAGTGAAGCCTACGAGCAGTACTTC. Amino acid sequence: CASSPSEAYEQYF.

The sample holds many counts of this clonotype. The J gene is TRBJ2-5, the V gene TRBV24-1; D possibly corresponds to TRBD1 (5 bases). CDR1 KGHDR and CDR2 SFDVKD come from the germline V gene. The CDR3 runs to 17 residues. With 4 bases removed from V and 5 bases from J, the gap between germline ends came to 22 bases. CDR3 coding DNA: TGTGCCACCAGTGAAACCGCGACAGAATACTACGGGGAGACCCAGTACTTC. Protein product: CATSETATEYYGETQYF.

This clonotype has only a few counts. The rearrangement links TRBV7-9 to TRBJ2-5; D gene ambiguous. The CDR3 is 12 amino acids. The germline V and J ends were trimmed by 5 bases and 4 bases, with 8 bases remaining between them. CDR1 is SEHNR and CDR2 is FQNEAQ in the germline V gene (reference sequence). The CDR3 nucleotides read TGTGCCAGCAGCCAACTGGGAGAGACCCAGTACTTC. Translation gives CASSQLGETQYF.

The sample holds many counts of this clonotype. The V call is TRBV30, the J call TRBJ1-1; no clear D gene. The V end was cut by 0 bases, the J end by 0 bases, with 26 bases between. This CDR3 region has 20 residues. Per the germline V gene, CDR1 is GTSNPN and CDR2 is SVGIG (reference sequence). CDR3 protein: CAWSVRRALGRWDMNTEAFF. The DNA of the CDR3 is TGTGCCTGGAGTGTAAGAAGGGCATTGGGCAGGTGGGATATGAACACTGAAGCTTTCTTT.

On this clonotype itself: A much larger clone is a single base away; this may be a read error. CDR3 sequence: CTISSGPGETQYF. The CDR3 DNA reads as TGTACCATCAGTTCCGGGCCCGGAGAGACCCAGTACTTC. The V gene is TRBV10-3, the J gene TRBJ2-5, with unresolved D. The germline gives CDR1 ENHRY, CDR2 SYGVKD. The CDR3 has 13 residues.

In its sample, this clonotype was seen many times. The chain employs TRBV12-3 or TRBV12-4 and TRBJ2-5; D ambiguous. The CDR3 sequence is 13 residues long. Trimming left V 8 bases short and J 5 bases short, with 15 bases between. Here the CDR3 reads CASAPTLGETQYF. In DNA form, the CDR3 reads TGTGCCAGCGCCCCGACCCTCGGGGAGACCCAGTACTTC.

The sample holds many counts of this clonotype. V usage is TRBV5-1 and J usage is TRBJ1-2; no clear D. The CDR3 covers 14 residues. Germline CDR1 is SGHRS and CDR2 is YFSETQ. Trimming stripped 0 bases from V and 4 bases from J, with 10 bases between. In DNA, the CDR3 is TGCGCCAGCAGCTTGGAGTCCAGGACCTATGGCTACACCTTC. Protein: CASSLESRTYGYTF.

This clonotype appeared many times. The V call is TRBV3-1, the J call TRBJ2-7, with D possibly being TRBD2 (5 bases). Trimming cost V 1 base and J 5 bases, with 12 bases left between them. Germline CDR1 reads LGHDT; CDR2 reads YNNKEL (reference sequence). This CDR3 spans 14 amino acids. CDR3 protein: CASSQARTPNEQYF. The CDR3, as DNA: TGTGCCAGCAGCCAAGCTCGGACTCCTAACGAGCAGTACTTC.

This clonotype was found many times. The J gene is TRBJ2-5, the V gene TRBV29-1, with a weak D call TRBD1 (6 bases). V shed 2 bases and J shed 2 bases, with 12 bases lying between them. The CDR3 sequence is 14 residues long. Germline CDR1 SQVTM, CDR2 ANQGSEA. CDR3 coding DNA: TGCAGCGTTGAACCGACAGGTCGGCAAGAGACCCAGTACTTC. Its protein is CSVEPTGRQETQYF.

The J gene is TRBJ1-1, the V gene TRBV29-1, with 7 bases matching TRBD1. V shed 6 bases and J 1 base; nucleotides not matched to a gene: 8. CDR3 size: 14 residues. Germline V gives CDR1 SQVTM, CDR2 ANQGSEA. CDR3 DNA: TGCAGCGTGGCTAGACAGGGAAAGAACACTGAAGCTTTCTTT. Its protein is CSVARQGKNTEAFF.

There are many counts of this clonotype. The rearrangement links TRBV7-2 to TRBJ1-5; D call uncertain. This CDR3 contains 15 residues. Germline values: CDR1 SGHTA, CDR2 FQGNSA. The V and J ends lost 2 bases and 6 bases respectively, with 14 bases between them. CDR3 sequence: CASSLSGWGGQPQHF. CDR3 coding DNA: TGTGCCAGCAGCTTATCGGGTTGGGGTGGTCAGCCCCAGCATTTT.

This clonotype was seen repeatedly, ten times or more. This CDR3 is CASSYSGGVGQPQHF. For the CDR3, the DNA is TGTGCCAGCAGTTACTCCGGGGGGGTTGGTCAGCCCCAGCATTTT. The gene calls are TRBV6-5 and TRBJ1-5, with D possibly TRBD1 on 5 matching bases. In germline, CDR1 is MNHEY, CDR2 SVGAGI. The V end lost 0 bases, the J end lost 6 bases, and 12 bases lay between the germline ends. The CDR3 spans 15 residues.